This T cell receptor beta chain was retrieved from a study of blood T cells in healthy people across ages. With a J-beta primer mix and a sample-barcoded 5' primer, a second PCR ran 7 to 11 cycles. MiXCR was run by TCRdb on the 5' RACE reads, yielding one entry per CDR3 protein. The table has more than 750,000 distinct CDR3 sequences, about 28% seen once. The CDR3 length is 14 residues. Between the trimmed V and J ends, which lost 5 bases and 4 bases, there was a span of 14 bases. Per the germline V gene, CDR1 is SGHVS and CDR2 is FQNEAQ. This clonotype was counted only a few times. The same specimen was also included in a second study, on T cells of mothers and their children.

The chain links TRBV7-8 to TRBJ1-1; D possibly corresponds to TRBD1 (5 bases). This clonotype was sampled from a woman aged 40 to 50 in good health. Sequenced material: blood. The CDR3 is CASSRRGPATEAFF. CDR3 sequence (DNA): TGTGCCAGCAGCCGAAGGGGTCCTGCCACTGAAGCTTTCTTT.